This is a list of T cell receptor beta chains from one sample in a study of T cell responses to AZD1222 COVID-19 vaccine. Produced via immunoSEQ multiplex PCR; TCRdb's table is partial and in-frame only. The sample holds 80,000 to 100,000 clones, about 88% seen once. Sequenced here: peripheral blood, sampled on day 0 of AZD1222 vaccination. The source of these receptors is an adult in good health. Both conserved end residues are part of each CDR3. The order of the fields is D gene, clone size, CDR3 length, V gene, J gene, CDR3 protein, CDR3 DNA. The D gene is left open where the match is weak. Not every row has a clone size; where given, it reads once, few, many or a size class.

>-|-|15|TRBV19|TRBJ2-7
CASSIDPAGSYEQYF
TGTGCCAGTAGTATAGATCCCGCAGGCTCCTACGAGCAGTACTTC
>-|-|14|TRBV7-2|TRBJ2-2
CASSLVAGTGELFF
TGTGCCAGCAGCTTAGTGGCGGGAACCGGGGAGCTGTTTTTT
>-|-|16|TRBV6-6|TRBJ1-4
CASSRSTDTTNEKLFF
TGTGCCAGCAGCCGATCGACCGACACAACTAATGAAAAACTGTTTTTT
>TRBD1|once|16|TRBV5-1|TRBJ1-4
CASSLTGGGFNEKLFF
TGCGCCAGCAGCTTGACAGGGGGCGGATTTAATGAAAAACTGTTTTTT
>-|-|8|TRBV9|TRBJ2-7
CASSPPNF
TGTGCCAGCAGCCCCCCGAACTTC
>TRBD2|-|13|TRBV11-2|TRBJ2-1
CASSWTRGNEQFF
TGTGCCAGCAGCTGGACTAGGGGCAATGAGCAGTTCTTC
>-|-|15|TRBV7-8|TRBJ2-1
CASSLERGTYNEQFF
TGTGCCAGCAGCTTAGAGAGGGGGACCTACAATGAGCAGTTCTTC
>-|-|12|TRBV19|TRBJ1-1
CASADSYTEAFF
TGTGCCAGTGCCGACAGCTACACTGAAGCTTTCTTT
>-|-|12|TRBV25-1|TRBJ2-7
CASSEQGYEQYF
TGTGCCAGCAGTGAACAGGGCTACGAGCAGTACTTC
>-|-|12|TRBV6-5|TRBJ2-7
CASTYNFYEQYF
TGTGCCAGCACCTATAATTTTTACGAGCAGTACTTC
>TRBD2|-|16|TRBV2|TRBJ2-5
CASSETSGGPSETQYF
TGTGCCAGCAGTGAGACTAGCGGGGGGCCATCAGAGACCCAGTACTTC
>TRBD1|-|16|TRBV5-1|TRBJ1-6
CASRHAGTADNSPLHF
TGCGCCAGCAGACATGCCGGGACAGCTGATAATTCACCCCTCCACTTT
>TRBD1|-|14|TRBV7-8|TRBJ2-5
CASSPGTVGETQYF
TGTGCCAGCAGCCCCGGGACAGTCGGAGAGACCCAGTACTTC
>-|-|13|TRBV7-2|TRBJ2-1
CASSPRGAKRQFF
TGTGCCAGCAGCCCACGGGGGGCGAAAAGGCAGTTCTTC
>TRBD1|-|15|TRBV7-9|TRBJ1-4
CASSRTGATNEKLFF
TGTGCCAGCAGCAGGACAGGGGCAACTAATGAAAAACTGTTTTTT
>-|-|15|TRBV7-2|TRBJ2-2
CASSLDGTDTGELFF
TGTGCCAGCAGCTTAGACGGGACCGACACCGGGGAGCTGTTTTTT
>-|-|13|TRBV27|TRBJ1-2
CASSFGSNYGYTF
TGTGCCAGCAGTTTTGGGTCTAACTATGGCTACACCTTC
>-|-|15|TRBV10-3|TRBJ1-3
CASASQGISGNTIYF
TGTGCCAGCGCGTCCCAGGGCATATCTGGAAACACCATATATTTT
>TRBD1|-|13|TRBV19|TRBJ1-2
CASSSGQGYGYTF
TGTGCCAGTAGTTCAGGACAGGGCTATGGCTACACCTTC
>-|-|15|TRBV5-4|TRBJ1-6
CASSPPGGGNSPLHF
TGTGCCAGCAGCCCGCCCGGGGGGGGAAATTCACCCCTCCACTTT
>TRBD1|-|14|TRBV5-1|TRBJ1-2
CASGSTGGEYGYTF
TGCGCCAGCGGTTCAACAGGGGGAGAATATGGCTACACCTTC
>-|-|15|TRBV5-1|TRBJ2-3
CASSTLGGDGDTQYF
TGCGCCAGCAGCACCCTAGGGGGAGATGGGGATACGCAGTATTTT
>TRBD1|-|15|TRBV5-8|TRBJ1-1
CASSPWTGANTEAFF
TGTGCCAGCAGCCCCTGGACAGGGGCTAACACTGAAGCTTTCTTT
>-|-|11|TRBV28|TRBJ1-1
CASWGDTEAFF
TGTGCCAGTTGGGGGGACACTGAAGCTTTCTTT
>TRBD1|-|14|TRBV10-3|TRBJ2-5
CAISGTGGQETQYF
TGTGCCATCAGTGGGACAGGGGGACAAGAGACCCAGTACTTC
>-|-|17|TRBV4-1|TRBJ1-3
CASSPRSSSLFGNTIYF
TGCGCCAGCAGCCCCCGATCCTCCTCTCTCTTTGGAAACACCATATATTTT
>TRBD1|-|15|TRBV10-3|TRBJ2-5
CAISDPGQGQETQYF
TGTGCCATCAGTGACCCGGGACAGGGACAAGAGACCCAGTACTTC